Listed below are T cell receptor beta chains from one sample, sequenced in a study of blood T cell repertoires in COVID-19. The table came from immunoSEQ multiplex PCR; TCRdb's copy has only in-frame clones and leaves some out. Here the sample spans approximately 140,000 clones, around 80% being singletons. Sequenced material: peripheral blood. These receptors were taken from a human donor with acute or convalescent COVID-19. The donor label of this sample is uncertain. The CDR3 runs from the conserved cysteine through the conserved F or W. The D gene is left open where the match is weak. Some rows have no size entry. The others give once, few or many, or a class for an expanded clone.

NA	NA	TRBJ1-2	15	TRBV30	TGTGCCTGGAGCCAACCGGGGAGGGGCTTCTATGGCTACACCTTC	CAWSQPGRGFYGYTF
TRBD1	once	TRBJ2-2	16	TRBV5-1	TGCGCCAGCAGCTTGGACCCACAGGGGGGAAGCGGGGAGCTGTTTTTT	CASSLDPQGGSGELFF
TRBD1	NA	TRBJ1-2	13	TRBV7-3	TGTGCCAGCAGCAAGGACAGGGAAGGGGGCTACACCTTC	CASSKDREGGYTF
NA	NA	TRBJ2-7	12	TRBV3-1/TRBV3-2	TGTGCCAGCAGCCAAGGGGGAGCGGGGCAGTACTTC	CASSQGGAGQYF
NA	once	TRBJ2-5	16	TRBV5-1	TGCGCCAGCAGCTTGTTTCGGGACAAGTCGAAAGAGACCCAGTACTTC	CASSLFRDKSKETQYF
TRBD1	NA	TRBJ1-3	16	TRBV11-2	TGTGCCAGCAGCTTAGTTGGGACAGGGACTGGAAACACCATATATTTT	CASSLVGTGTGNTIYF
NA	NA	TRBJ1-2	15	TRBV3-1/TRBV3-2	TGTGCCAGCAGCCAAGCCTTGCAGACTAACTATGGCTACACCTTC	CASSQALQTNYGYTF
TRBD1	NA	TRBJ2-3	14	TRBV29-1	TGCAGCGTTGAATTGCGGACAGGCCCAGATACGCAGTATTTT	CSVELRTGPDTQYF
TRBD1	few	TRBJ1-2	15	TRBV6-2/TRBV6-3	TGTGCCAGCAGTGACGGGACAGGGGGCGCATATGGCTACACCTTC	CASSDGTGGAYGYTF
NA	NA	TRBJ1-6	14	TRBV29-1	TGCAGCGTTGTGGAAACAGGGTTGAGTTCACCCCTCCACTTT	CSVVETGLSSPLHF
NA	NA	TRBJ2-2	17	TRBV6-1	TGTGCCAGCAGTGAGGCCTCCAGACAGGCGAACACCGGGGAGCTGTTTTTT	CASSEASRQANTGELFF
NA	NA	TRBJ2-3	16	TRBV1	TGCACCAGCAGCCAAGGGCCTTGTGGGGGGGAAGATACGCAGTATTTT	CTSSQGPCGGEDTQYF
TRBD1	NA	TRBJ1-6	19	TRBV19	TGTGCCAGTAGTCCACGACAGGGATCGGGGCGCTCCTATAATTCACCCCTCCACTTT	CASSPRQGSGRSYNSPLHF
NA	once	TRBJ1-2	15	TRBV30	TGTGCCTGGAACTCCGGGACTCCGGTATTTTACGGCTACACCTTC	CAWNSGTPVFYGYTF
NA	NA	TRBJ1-1	10	TRBV20-1	TGCAGTGCTAGGTTACTAGAAGCTTTCTTT	CSARLLEAFF
NA	NA	TRBJ1-2	14	TRBV4-1	TGCGCCAGCAGCCAAGAAATTGCGGTTTGGGGCTACACCTTC	CASSQEIAVWGYTF
NA	once	TRBJ1-6	14	TRBV27	TGTGCCAGCAGTTTGAGGTCCTATAATTCACCCCTCCACTTT	CASSLRSYNSPLHF
TRBD2	NA	TRBJ2-7	16	TRBV4-2	TGTGCCAGCAGCCAAGAGATGGCGGGGGGTCCCTACGAGCAGTACTTC	CASSQEMAGGPYEQYF
NA	NA	TRBJ1-3	16	TRBV6-5	TGTGCCAGCAGTTACCCGGACACGCCTCAGGAAAACACCATATATTTT	CASSYPDTPQENTIYF
NA	NA	TRBJ1-3	17	TRBV4-3	TGCGCCAGCAGCCGGGCCCCTCGGCCGAGAGCTGGAAACACCATATATTTT	CASSRAPRPRAGNTIYF
TRBD1	few	TRBJ2-1	15	TRBV30	TGTGCCTGGAGTTATCCGGACAGGGCCTACAATGAGCAGTTCTTC	CAWSYPDRAYNEQFF
NA	NA	TRBJ1-2	12	TRBV2	TGTGCCAGCAGTGTGGCGGGGCGAGGCTACACCTTC	CASSVAGRGYTF
NA	NA	TRBJ1-2	15	TRBV3-1/TRBV3-2	TGTGCCAGCAGCCAAGGGTTGACAGCTAACTATGGCTACACCTTC	CASSQGLTANYGYTF
NA	NA	TRBJ2-1	13	TRBV11-2	TGTGCCAGCAGCTTTCTAGGTTTGAATGAGCAGTTCTTC	CASSFLGLNEQFF
TRBD1	NA	TRBJ2-2	16	TRBV9	TGTGCCAGCTCCCGGGACAGACTCGCGAACACCGGGGAGCTGTTTTTT	CASSRDRLANTGELFF
NA	once	TRBJ1-1	15	TRBV19	TGTGCCAGTAGTATCGCGGGTTATATGAACACTGAAGCTTTCTTT	CASSIAGYMNTEAFF
NA	NA	TRBJ1-3	19	TRBV14	TGTGCCAGCAGCCCCCAGACGGGGAGAATTGAGACGAGGGGAAACACCATATATTTT	CASSPQTGRIETRGNTIYF
NA	NA	TRBJ1-2	14	TRBV30	TGTGCCTGGAGTGACGGAGAGGGATATGGTGGCTACACCTTC	CAWSDGEGYGGYTF
TRBD2	NA	TRBJ2-3	16	TRBV10-3	TGTGCCATCAGTCCCCAGACTAGCGGGAGCACAGATACGCAGTATTTT	CAISPQTSGSTDTQYF
NA	NA	TRBJ1-1	14	TRBV27	TGTGCCAGCAGTTTAGACAGGACGAACACTGAAGCTTTCTTT	CASSLDRTNTEAFF
TRBD2	once	TRBJ2-7	14	TRBV10-3	TGTGCCATCAGGACTAGCGGGCACTCCTACGAGCAGTACTTC	CAIRTSGHSYEQYF
NA	NA	TRBJ1-1	13	TRBV7-9	TGTGCCAGCAGCCGTACTACGAACACTGAAGCTTTCTTT	CASSRTTNTEAFF
TRBD1	NA	TRBJ2-1	14	TRBV6-5	TGTGCCACACGCCAGGGGGTTTCCTACAATGAGCAGTTCTTC	CATRQGVSYNEQFF
TRBD1	NA	TRBJ1-1	16	TRBV4-3	TGCGCCAGCAGCCAAGATTATCTAGGGGGCAAGTCTGAAGCTTTCTTT	CASSQDYLGGKSEAFF
NA	NA	TRBJ1-5	13	TRBV2	TGTGCCAGCGATTACCAGGGCAATCAGCCCCAGCATTTT	CASDYQGNQPQHF
NA	NA	TRBJ1-5	13	TRBV2	TGTGCCAGCAGTGAGGACAGCCACCAGCCCCAGCATTTT	CASSEDSHQPQHF
TRBD1	NA	TRBJ1-2	16	TRBV7-8	TGTGCCAGCAGCCGAGCCGGGACAGCGTCTAACTATGGCTACACCTTC	CASSRAGTASNYGYTF
NA	once	TRBJ1-6	14	TRBV18	TGTGCCAGCTCACCGACAGGTGCTAATTCACCCCTCCACTTT	CASSPTGANSPLHF
NA	NA	TRBJ2-7	17	TRBV21-1	TGTGCCAGCAGACACAAGGTATGGACTAGCGGGGGCTACGAGCAGTACTTC	CASRHKVWTSGGYEQYF
NA	many	TRBJ1-2	13	TRBV3-1/TRBV3-2	TGTGCCAGCAGCCAAGGGTCCAGGTATGGCTACACCTTC	CASSQGSRYGYTF
NA	NA	TRBJ1-1	15	TRBV27	TGTGCCAGCAGTTTATCGGGACTTCAGTGGACTGAAGCTTTCTTT	CASSLSGLQWTEAFF
NA	NA	TRBJ1-3	15	TRBV19	TGTGCCAGTAGTCAGAATCTTACACCTGGAAACACCATATATTTT	CASSQNLTPGNTIYF
TRBD1	NA	TRBJ1-4	15	TRBV15	TGTGCCACCAGCAGAAGCGGGACAGGGGACGAAAAACTGTTTTTT	CATSRSGTGDEKLFF
TRBD1	NA	TRBJ1-1	13	TRBV18	TGTGCCAGCCTCGGGACAGGGTTGACTGAAGCTTTCTTT	CASLGTGLTEAFF
NA	NA	TRBJ2-7	16	TRBV5-4	TGTGCCAGCAGTAATGACTCAGGGGAAGGGACCTACGAGCAGTACTTC	CASSNDSGEGTYEQYF
TRBD1	NA	TRBJ2-1	14	TRBV18	TGTGCCAGCTCACGGGGACAGAGGGTCAATGAGCAGTTCTTC	CASSRGQRVNEQFF